The source of this T cell receptor (beta chain) is a study of breast tumors, draining lymph nodes, adjacent tissues listed by TCRdb under 2016. Turning to the overall study: Breast cancer patients provided tumor, adjacent nontumor tissue and axillary lymph nodes, and the study compared the TCR beta repertoires across these three sources. The study aimed to assess the relationships and possible T-cell exchange between tumor, surrounding tissue and draining lymph node repertoires in human breast cancer. The research as a whole found: The data were considered consistent with the idea that most tumor T cells come from the lymph node and then expand in tumor tissue. Tumor and nontumor tissue repertoires were significantly more similar in luminal-like than in basal-like breast cancer. Tumors showed preferential V and J gene usage, and their T-cell repertoire diversity fell below that of lymph nodes yet above that of nontumor tissue. The conclusion that tumor T cells originate in lymph nodes was framed as consistent with a hypothesis rather than directly demonstrated.

Sequencing used an Illumina HiSeq 2000. TCR beta chain libraries were generated through multiplex PCR amplification. High-throughput sequencing was used to analyze the amplified TCR beta chain products. In-frame beta chains were kept once TCRdb had trimmed the public reads at Q25 with fastp and called clones with MiXCR. Entries are consolidated by CDR3 protein sequence, retaining the most common genes and DNA. The sample has approximately 180,000 distinct CDR3 sequences on record, around 33% of them singletons. Less than 4% of the sample belongs to the ten largest clones. A remark on this clonotype: Which antigen it targets is not known. Per-base qualities were not stored, and no clone one base away is much larger.

V loses 10 bases at its end and J loses 3 bases; junction bases beyond the gene matches: 5. Reading from cysteine to phenylalanine, the CDR3 counts 13 amino acids. Left in the record is the CDR3 DNA by itself, 39 bases read in frame from the first base. Based on the germline V gene, the CDR1 and CDR2 sequences are SNHLY and FYNNEI. The axillary draining lymph nodes of breast cancer patients were the source of the lymph node samples. The chain links TRBV2 with TRBJ1-2, with TRBD1 identical over 10 junction bases. The clonotype comes from a female donor with breast cancer. Some clones in this sample may be carry-over from other donors' samples. Sequencing was done on a sample of axillary lymph node tissue. The nucleotide sequence reads as follows: TGTGCCAACGTCGGACAGGGGGACTATGGCTACACCTTC. It encodes CANVGQGDYGYTF.